The 28 T cell receptor beta chains in this list originate from one sample, sequenced in a study of blood T cell repertoires in COVID-19. Sequencing was performed with immunoSEQ multiplex PCR; in TCRdb, only in-frame clones are kept and a portion is missing. The sample lists around 320,000 clones, just under 90% occurring once. The sample consisted of peripheral blood. These receptor sequences come from a woman in her 30s with COVID-19, enrolled during active disease.

In nucleotides, the CDR3 is TGTGCCAGTAGTATAGACGGGACAGGCGGTAATAATTCACCCCTCCACTTT. Translation gives CASSIDGTGGNNSPLHF. The chain joins TRBV19 to TRBJ1-6, with 8 bases fitting TRBD1. V lost 0 bases, J lost 5 bases, and 6 bases stayed unmatched. The germline V gene encodes CDR1 LNHDA and CDR2 SQIVND (reference sequence). This CDR3 comprises 17 residues.

V and J are TRBV5-4 and TRBJ2-7; D call uncertain. Germline CDR1 is SGHNT and CDR2 is YYREEE (reference sequence). The CDR3 spans 12 residues. V was cut by 2 bases and J by 0 bases, with 3 bases left in between. The chain's CDR3 is CASSFNSYEQYF. CDR3 in DNA: TGTGCCAGCAGCTTTAACTCCTACGAGCAGTACTTC. Full variable domain (remainder filled in from reference TRBV5-4 and TRBJ2-7): ETGVTQSPTHLIKTRGQQVTLRCSSQSGHNTVSWYQQALGQGPQFIFQYYREEENGRGNFPPRFSGLQFPNYSSELNVNALELDDSALYLCASSFNSYEQYFGPGTRLTVT.

The V call is TRBV5-4, the J call TRBJ1-5; 8 bases line up with TRBD1. The CDR3 has 16 residues. The V gene end was trimmed by 2 bases and the J gene end by 4 bases; junction bases not matched to a gene: 8. Germline loops: CDR1 SGHNT, CDR2 YYREEE (reference sequence). The CDR3 nucleotides are TGTGCCAGCAGCTTAGGGGACAGGAAAGAGAATCAGCCCCAGCATTTT. Protein: CASSLGDRKENQPQHF.

The chain employs TRBV5-1 and TRBJ1-1; D is ambiguous. CDR1 SGHRS and CDR2 YFSETQ come from the germline V gene. There are 15 residues in the CDR3. V was pared by 4 bases and J by 1 base, with 14 bases between. CDR3 bases: TGCGCCAGCAGCCACGCAGGAGGTAAGAACACTGAAGCTTTCTTT. Translating it yields CASSHAGGKNTEAFF.

This chain connects TRBV11-2 to TRBJ1-2, with D unclear. CDR3 length equals 13 residues. CDR1 and CDR2 from the germline V gene are SGHAT and FQNNGV. Trimming cost V 5 bases and J 3 bases, with 10 bases left between them. The DNA of the CDR3 is TGTGCCAGCAGCCCTACCGTGGACTATGGCTACACCTTC. Protein sequence: CASSPTVDYGYTF.

This chain links TRBV24-1 with TRBJ1-2; weak D call: TRBD1 (5 bases). V lost 1 base and J lost 12, with 20 bases in between. Germline values: CDR1 KGHDR, CDR2 SFDVKD. The CDR3 runs to 15 residues. As DNA, the CDR3 is TGTGCCACCAGTGATTTCTTAACGGCAGGGATCCCGCACACCTTC. It specifies CATSDFLTAGIPHTF.

The V and J genes are TRBV3-1 (or the pseudogene TRBV3-2) and TRBJ1-4, with 9 positions matching TRBD1. This CDR3 has 15 residues. CDR1 LGHDT and CDR2 YNNKEL come from the germline V gene (reference sequence). V trimming: 4 bases; J trimming: 8 bases; junction bases outside the gene matches: 8. CDR3 protein: CASSPTGGRVEKLFF. For the CDR3, the DNA is TGTGCCAGCAGCCCAACAGGGGGCCGAGTAGAAAAACTGTTTTTT.

The chain joins TRBV19 to TRBJ1-4, with TRBD1 identical over 12 bases. The CDR3 has 15 amino acids. Germline V gene sequence: CDR1 LNHDA, CDR2 SQIVND (reference sequence). V dropped 5 bases and J dropped 6; count of bases not matched to a gene: 4. CDR3 nucleotides: TGTGCCAGTAGTTGGGGACAGGGGGCGTATGAAAAACTGTTTTTT. Its protein is CASSWGQGAYEKLFF.

The chain has TRBV6-5 and TRBJ2-2; the match to TRBD1 covers 7 bases. CDR3 length equals 16 residues. V shed 0 bases, J shed 8 bases, and the junction held 9 bases outside the gene matches. CDR1 is MNHEY, CDR2 SVGAGI, per germline. The CDR3 coding sequence is TGTGCCAGCAGTTACTCATCCGGGACAGTTGAGGGGGAGCTGTTTTTT. This codes for CASSYSSGTVEGELFF.

The J gene is TRBJ2-5, the V gene TRBV7-9, with 12 bases matching TRBD1. The CDR3 runs 17 residues. Trimming cost V 2 bases and J 4 bases; bases outside gene matches: 8. Germline V lookup: CDR1 SEHNR, CDR2 FQNEAQ (reference sequence). CDR3 loop: CASSLRGGQGARETQYF. CDR3 DNA: TGTGCCAGCAGCTTACGAGGGGGACAGGGGGCACGAGAGACCCAGTACTTC.

The chain couples TRBV5-6 to TRBJ2-7; TRBD2 is a possible D gene (6 bases). V was cut by 2 bases and J by 2 bases, with 11 bases left in between. The CDR3 is 14 residues long. Per germline, CDR1 SGHDT and CDR2 YYEEEE. The CDR3 loop reads CASSFLEGPYEQYF. CDR3 DNA sequence: TGTGCCAGCAGCTTTTTGGAGGGGCCCTACGAGCAGTACTTC.

The rearrangement uses TRBV19 and TRBJ2-3, with 7 bases identical to TRBD2. CDR1 and CDR2 (germline): LNHDA, SQIVND (reference sequence). Trimming removed 2 bases from V and 9 bases from J; junction bases left unmatched: 8. The CDR3 loop spans 14 amino acids. CDR3 protein: CASSIRGDGETQYF. The CDR3 nucleotides are TGTGCCAGTAGTATACGGGGGGACGGGGAAACGCAGTATTTT.

The chain has TRBV10-2 and TRBJ2-7; D perhaps matches TRBD2 (6 bases). V dropped 0 bases and J dropped 3 bases, with 12 bases sitting between them. This CDR3 has 15 residues. Per the germline V gene, CDR1 is WSHSY and CDR2 is SAAADI. The DNA for the CDR3 is TGCGCCAGCAGTGAGTCGATCAACGGGGGCTACGAGCAGTACTTC. Its protein is CASSESINGGYEQYF.

This clone was observed a few times. The chain has TRBV18 and TRBJ1-2; TRBD1 matches at 8 bases. The ends lost 3 bases at V and 9 bases at J; junction bases unmatched: 6. This CDR3 has 13 amino acids. Per germline, CDR1 KGHSH and CDR2 LQKENI. The CDR3 loop is CASSPDRVDRYTF. CDR3 sequence (DNA): TGTGCCAGCTCACCGGACAGGGTGGATCGCTACACCTTC. The whole variable domain, filled in from reference TRBV18 and TRBJ1-2, reads NAGVMQNPRHLVRRRGQEARLRCSPMKGHSHVYWYRQLPEEGLKFMVYLQKENIIDESGMPKERFSAEFPKEGPSILRIQQVVRGDSAAYFCASSPDRVDRYTFGSGTRLTVV.

This clone came up a few times. This chain uses TRBV6-5 with TRBJ1-2; D might be TRBD1 (5 bases). CDR1 and CDR2 from the germline V gene are MNHEY and SVGAGI. This CDR3 has 14 residues. Between the trimmed V and J ends, which lost 7 bases and 4 bases, there was a span of 16 bases. In DNA form, the CDR3 reads TGTGCCAGCAAGGAAGGGGCCAAAGGCTATGGCTACACCTTC. Amino acids: CASKEGAKGYGYTF.

This clone was seen only once. The chain employs TRBV25-1 and TRBJ2-3, with unresolved D. This CDR3 comprises 15 residues. Germline CDR1 reads MGHDK; CDR2 reads SYGVNS. V shed 2 bases and J shed 2 bases, with 11 bases lying between them. CDR3 in amino acids: CASSEDRVHTDTQYF. Written as DNA, the CDR3 is TGTGCCAGCAGTGAAGATCGGGTTCACACAGATACGCAGTATTTT.

V usage is TRBV5-6 and J usage is TRBJ1-3; tentatively, D is TRBD1 (6 bases). Germline V gene sequence: CDR1 SGHDT, CDR2 YYEEEE. V was shortened by 2 bases and J by 2 bases, with 8 bases between the two germline ends. CDR3 size: 14 residues. The CDR3 spells CASSFRGAGNTIYF. Written as DNA, the CDR3 is TGTGCCAGCAGCTTCAGGGGAGCTGGAAACACCATATATTTT.

This clone was picked up one time. The V call is TRBV6-5, the J call TRBJ2-7, with a tentative D call TRBD1 (5 bases). This CDR3 is 16 amino acids long. The germline V and J ends were trimmed by 0 bases and 1 base, with 13 bases remaining between them. Per germline, CDR1 MNHEY and CDR2 SVGAGI. The CDR3 spells CASSYSGAQVSYEQYF. Here the CDR3 DNA reads TGTGCCAGCAGTTACTCAGGGGCACAGGTTTCCTACGAGCAGTACTTC.

The genes are TRBV5-6 and TRBJ2-1; possible D gene TRBD2, 6 bases. The germline V and J ends were trimmed by 4 bases and 7 bases, with 21 bases remaining between them. Germline V gene lookup returns CDR1 SGHDT and CDR2 YYEEEE. CDR3 length equals 16 residues. CDR3 protein: CASSGWDTREVNEQFF. In nucleotides, the CDR3 is TGTGCCAGCAGCGGTTGGGATACGAGGGAGGTTAATGAGCAGTTCTTC. Full variable domain (outside the CDR3, taken from reference TRBV5-6 and TRBJ2-1): DAGVTQSPTHLIKTRGQQVTLRCSPKSGHDTVSWYQQALGQGPQFIFQYYEEEERQRGNFPDRFSGHQFPNYSSELNVNALLLGDSALYLCASSGWDTREVNEQFFGPGTRLTVL.

The rearrangement joins TRBV27 to TRBJ2-3; 7 nucleotides agree with TRBD2. This CDR3 is 14 amino acids long. V was clipped by 8 bases and J by 6 bases; unmatched bases: 11. The germline V gene encodes CDR1 MNHEY and CDR2 SMNVEV (reference sequence). The CDR3 loop is CASGVGSGVDTQYF. The CDR3 DNA sequence: TGTGCCAGCGGGGTAGGGAGCGGGGTGGATACGCAGTATTTT.

A note on this clone: The identical CDR3 is also encoded by other nucleotide sequences in the sample. CDR3 in amino acids: CASSVRQANTGELFF. The CDR3 DNA is TGTGCCAGCAGCGTTCGACAGGCGAACACCGGGGAGCTGTTTTTT. The chain uses TRBV9 and TRBJ2-2; D perhaps matches TRBD1 (6 bases). V was shortened by 2 bases and J by 0 bases, with 8 bases between the two germline ends. CDR1 SGDLS and CDR2 YYNGEE come from the germline V gene. The CDR3 extends over 15 amino acids.

To note about this clone: Other DNA variants within this sample encode the same CDR3. The genes are TRBV5-4 and TRBJ2-7; D is possibly TRBD2 (6 bases). The CDR3 extends over 14 amino acids. Germline V lookup: CDR1 SGHNT, CDR2 YYREEE (reference sequence). V lost 0 bases and J lost 0, with 7 bases in between. The CDR3 coding sequence is TGTGCCAGCAGCTTGGGGGACTCCTCCTACGAGCAGTACTTC. Translating it yields CASSLGDSSYEQYF.

V and J are TRBV19 and TRBJ1-2, with D perhaps matching TRBD1 (5 bases). V was shortened by 5 bases and J by 7 bases, with 14 bases between the two germline ends. CDR1 is LNHDA and CDR2 is SQIVND in the germline V gene (reference sequence). CDR3 length equals 13 residues. DNA of the CDR3: TGTGCCAGTAGTCCCGACAGTTTAGGTGGCTACACCTTC. It translates to CASSPDSLGGYTF.

This clone occurred once. The V gene is TRBV29-1, the J gene TRBJ1-2; perhaps TRBD1 as D (5 bases). Germline V gene lookup returns CDR1 SQVTM and CDR2 ANQGSEA. This CDR3 has 12 amino acids. V was trimmed by 6 bases and J by 2 bases, leaving 10 bases between them. CDR3 nucleotides: TGCAGCGTCAGGGAATCCAACTATGGCTACACCTTC. Protein sequence: CSVRESNYGYTF.

This chain joins TRBV6-1 and TRBJ2-5; D possibly corresponds to TRBD1 (6 bases). Germline CDR1 is MNHNS and CDR2 is SASEGT. CDR3 length: 16 residues. V was cut by 4 bases and J by 5 bases, with 20 bases left in between. The CDR3 nucleotides are TGTGCCAGCAGTGGCCAACCACAGGGTAACGGGGAGACCCAGTACTTC. This gives the protein CASSGQPQGNGETQYF.

The J gene is TRBJ1-4, the V gene TRBV10-2; D is ambiguous. This CDR3 has 17 amino acids. Germline CDR1 reads WSHSY; CDR2 reads SAAADI. Trimming removed 1 base from V and 2 bases from J, with 14 bases in between. Here the CDR3 DNA reads TGCGCCAGCAGTGAGTTGAGGAAGAGGAGCACTAATGAAAAACTGTTTTTT. Protein product: CASSELRKRSTNEKLFF.

The sample holds a few counts of this clone. The V and J genes are TRBV4-1 and TRBJ2-7, with D maybe TRBD2 (6 bases). V lost 0 bases and J lost 3, with 18 bases in between. CDR1 MGHRA and CDR2 YSYEKL come from the germline V gene. The CDR3 consists of 17 residues. The CDR3 nucleotides read TGCGCCAGCAGCCAAGATGTAGCGGTCGAGCCCCACTACGAGCAGTACTTC. Translation gives CASSQDVAVEPHYEQYF.

The rearrangement joins TRBV19 to TRBJ2-3; D remains unclear. The length of the CDR3 is 13 residues. Trimming stripped 3 bases from V and 2 bases from J, with 6 bases between. Germline-derived CDR1 and CDR2 are LNHDA and SQIVND (reference sequence). The CDR3 is CASSIMATDTQYF. The DNA of the CDR3 is TGTGCCAGTAGTATTATGGCCACAGATACGCAGTATTTT.